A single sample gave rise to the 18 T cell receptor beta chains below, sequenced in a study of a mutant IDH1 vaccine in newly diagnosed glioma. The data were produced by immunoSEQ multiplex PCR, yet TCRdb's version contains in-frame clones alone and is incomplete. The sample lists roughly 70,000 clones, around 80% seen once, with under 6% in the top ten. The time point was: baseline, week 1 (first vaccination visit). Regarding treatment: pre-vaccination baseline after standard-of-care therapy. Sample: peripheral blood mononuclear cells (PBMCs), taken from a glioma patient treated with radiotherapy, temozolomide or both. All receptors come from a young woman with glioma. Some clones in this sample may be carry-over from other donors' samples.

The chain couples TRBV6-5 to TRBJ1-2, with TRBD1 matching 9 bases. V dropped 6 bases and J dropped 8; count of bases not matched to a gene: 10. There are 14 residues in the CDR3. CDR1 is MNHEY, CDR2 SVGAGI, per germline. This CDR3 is CASSPPGQGSGYTF. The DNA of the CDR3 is TGTGCCAGCAGCCCCCCGGGACAGGGATCCGGCTACACCTTC.

In DNA, the CDR3 is TGTGCCAGCAGTTACTCTGGGACTAGCGGGACCAATGAGCAGTTCTTC. Amino acids: CASSYSGTSGTNEQFF. The chain uses TRBV6-6 and TRBJ2-1; TRBD2 matches 13 bases. Germline V gene data show CDR1 as MNHNY and CDR2 as SVGAGI (reference sequence). The J segment lost 6 bases and the V segment lost 0 bases, leaving 2 bases of the junction unmatched. This CDR3 spans 16 amino acids.

The CDR3 DNA sequence: TGTGCCAGCAGTGAAATGGGGAGTGGAGATACGCAGTATTTT. Protein product: CASSEMGSGDTQYF. J is TRBJ2-3 and V is TRBV2; TRBD2 might be the D (5 bases). Trimming stripped 2 bases from V and 5 bases from J, with 11 bases between. CDR1 is SNHLY, CDR2 FYNNEI, per germline. The CDR3 is made up of 14 amino acids.

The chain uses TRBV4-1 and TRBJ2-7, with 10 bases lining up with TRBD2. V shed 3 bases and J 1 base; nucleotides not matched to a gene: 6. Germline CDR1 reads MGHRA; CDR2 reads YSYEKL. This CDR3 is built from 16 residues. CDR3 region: CASSQAGTSVSYEQYF. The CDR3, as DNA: TGCGCCAGCAGCCAGGCCGGGACTAGCGTATCCTACGAGCAGTACTTC.

CDR3 protein: CASSVEPLAGGLSEQYF. Written as DNA, the CDR3 is TGTGCCAGCAGCGTAGAGCCCCTAGCGGGGGGACTCTCCGAGCAGTACTTC. The chain uses TRBV9 and TRBJ2-7; TRBD2 matches at 11 bases. V lost 0 bases and J lost 6; bases outside the gene matches: 11. The CDR3 length is 17 residues. Germline V lookup: CDR1 SGDLS, CDR2 YYNGEE. The full variable domain, completed using reference TRBV9 and TRBJ2-7, is DSGVTQTPKHLITATGQRVTLRCSPRSGDLSVYWYQQSLDQGLQFLIQYYNGEERAKGNILERFSAQQFPDLHSELNLSSLELGDSALYFCASSVEPLAGGLSEQYFGPGTRLTVT.

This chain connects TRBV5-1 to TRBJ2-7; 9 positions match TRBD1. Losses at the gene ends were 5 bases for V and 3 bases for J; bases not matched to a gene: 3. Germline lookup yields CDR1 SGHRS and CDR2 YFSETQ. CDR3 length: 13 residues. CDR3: CASRGQGFYEQYF. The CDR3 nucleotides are TGCGCCAGCAGAGGACAGGGGTTCTACGAGCAGTACTTC.

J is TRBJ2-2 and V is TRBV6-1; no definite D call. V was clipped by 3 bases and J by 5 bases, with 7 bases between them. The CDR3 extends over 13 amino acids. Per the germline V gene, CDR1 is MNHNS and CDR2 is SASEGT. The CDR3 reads CASSDLMTGELFF. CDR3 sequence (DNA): TGTGCCAGCAGTGACCTTATGACCGGGGAGCTGTTTTTT.

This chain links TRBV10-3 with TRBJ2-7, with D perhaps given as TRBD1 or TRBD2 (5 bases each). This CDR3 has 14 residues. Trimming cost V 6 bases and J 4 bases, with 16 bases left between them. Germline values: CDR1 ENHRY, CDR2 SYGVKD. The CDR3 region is CAIRGDGQSYEQYF. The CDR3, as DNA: TGTGCCATCAGGGGGGACGGGCAGAGTTACGAGCAGTACTTC.

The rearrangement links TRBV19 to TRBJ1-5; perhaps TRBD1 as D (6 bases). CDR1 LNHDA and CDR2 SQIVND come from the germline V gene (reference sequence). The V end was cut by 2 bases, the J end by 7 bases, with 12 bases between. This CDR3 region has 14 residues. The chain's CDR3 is CASSILQGPQPQHF. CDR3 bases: TGTGCCAGTAGTATATTACAGGGCCCCCAGCCCCAGCATTTT.

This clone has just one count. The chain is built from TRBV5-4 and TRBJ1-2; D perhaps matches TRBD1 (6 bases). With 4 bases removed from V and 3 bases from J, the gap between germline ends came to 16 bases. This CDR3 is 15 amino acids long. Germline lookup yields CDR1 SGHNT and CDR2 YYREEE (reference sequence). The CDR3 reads CASSQLGGRDYGYTF. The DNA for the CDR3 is TGTGCCAGCAGCCAGTTAGGGGGAAGGGACTATGGCTACACCTTC.

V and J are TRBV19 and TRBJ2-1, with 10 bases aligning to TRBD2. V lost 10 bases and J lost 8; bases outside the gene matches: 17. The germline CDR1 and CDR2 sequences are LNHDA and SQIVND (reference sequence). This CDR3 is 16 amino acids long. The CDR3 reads CATFPTPSGSGDEQFF. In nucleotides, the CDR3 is TGTGCCACCTTTCCCACCCCTAGCGGGAGTGGGGATGAGCAGTTCTTC.

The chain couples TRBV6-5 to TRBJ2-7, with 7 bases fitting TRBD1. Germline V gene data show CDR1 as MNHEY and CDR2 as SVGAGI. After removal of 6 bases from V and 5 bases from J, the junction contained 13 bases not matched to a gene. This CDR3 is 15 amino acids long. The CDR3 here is CASRRPSLQGNEQYF. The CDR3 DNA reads TGTGCCAGCAGAAGACCCTCTTTACAGGGGAACGAGCAGTACTTC.

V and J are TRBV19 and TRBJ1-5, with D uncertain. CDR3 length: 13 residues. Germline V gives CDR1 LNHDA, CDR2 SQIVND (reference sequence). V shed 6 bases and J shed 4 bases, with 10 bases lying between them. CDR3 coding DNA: TGTGCCAGTAGCTCGGGCAGGAATCAGCCCCAGCATTTT. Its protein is CASSSGRNQPQHF.

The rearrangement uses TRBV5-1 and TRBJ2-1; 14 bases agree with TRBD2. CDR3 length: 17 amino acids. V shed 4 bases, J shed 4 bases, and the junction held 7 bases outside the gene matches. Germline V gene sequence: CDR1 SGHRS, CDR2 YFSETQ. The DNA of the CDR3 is TGCGCCAGCAGCCCACGGACTAGCGGGGGGACTTACAATGAGCAGTTCTTC. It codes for CASSPRTSGGTYNEQFF.

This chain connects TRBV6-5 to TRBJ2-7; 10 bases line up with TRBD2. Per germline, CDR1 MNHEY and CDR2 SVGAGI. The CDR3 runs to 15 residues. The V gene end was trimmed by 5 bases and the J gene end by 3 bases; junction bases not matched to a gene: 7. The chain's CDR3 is CASSPTAGGVYEQYF. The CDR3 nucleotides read TGTGCCAGCAGTCCTACAGCGGGAGGGGTCTACGAGCAGTACTTC.

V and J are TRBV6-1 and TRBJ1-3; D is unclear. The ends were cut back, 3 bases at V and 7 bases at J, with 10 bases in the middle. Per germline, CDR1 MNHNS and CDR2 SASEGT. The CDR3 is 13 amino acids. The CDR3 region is CASSDGVGNTIYF. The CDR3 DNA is TGTGCCAGCAGTGATGGGGTGGGGAACACCATATATTTT.

CDR3 sequence (DNA): TGCGCCAGCAGCTTGGGGACAGGGGGGAGTGGGCAAGAGACCCAGTACTTC. Protein product: CASSLGTGGSGQETQYF. The chain couples TRBV5-1 to TRBJ2-5; 10 positions match TRBD1. Germline CDR1 and CDR2: SGHRS and YFSETQ. J lost 2 bases, V lost 0 bases, and 7 bases had no gene match. The CDR3 extends over 17 amino acids.

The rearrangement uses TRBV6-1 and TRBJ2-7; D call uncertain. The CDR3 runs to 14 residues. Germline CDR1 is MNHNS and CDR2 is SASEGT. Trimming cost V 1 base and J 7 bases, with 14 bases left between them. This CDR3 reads CASSEVVGRTEQYF. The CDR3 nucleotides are TGTGCCAGCAGTGAAGTGGTCGGTAGAACAGAGCAGTACTTC.